This is a list of T cell receptor beta chains from one sample in a study of blood T cell repertoires in COVID-19. Sequenced by immunoSEQ multiplex PCR; TCRdb stores in-frame clones only, minus some. Of around 20,000 clones in the sample, roughly 89% were seen once. Sequences were obtained from peripheral blood. All receptors come from a human donor in a cohort sampled during active COVID-19. CDR3s include the opening cysteine and the closing phenylalanine or tryptophan. A D gene is named only where the DNA matches it firmly. Clone size is shown for a subset of rows, as once, few, many or a class of expanded clone.

D gene	J gene	V gene	clone size	CDR3 DNA	CDR3 protein
NA	TRBJ2-1	TRBV10-3	NA	TGTGCCATCAGCCCCCAGCTAGAGCAGGGCAATGAGCAGTTCTTC	CAISPQLEQGNEQFF
TRBD1	TRBJ1-1	TRBV27	NA	TGTGCCAGCAGTGGAACAGGGGGAGCGGGTAGCACTGAAGCTTTCTTT	CASSGTGGAGSTEAFF
NA	TRBJ2-3	TRBV6-2/TRBV6-3	NA	TGTGCCAGCAGTCACCAGGATACGCAGTATTTT	CASSHQDTQYF
NA	TRBJ1-4	TRBV6-6	NA	TGTGCCAGCAGTCAACAGGGATCTAATGAAAAACTGTTTTTT	CASSQQGSNEKLFF
TRBD1	TRBJ1-6	TRBV30	NA	TGTGCCTGGATGGGACAGGGTGGTTCACCCCTCCACTTT	CAWMGQGGSPLHF
NA	TRBJ2-5	TRBV19	NA	TGTGCCAGTAGTATTAGGGGGGGAGAGGAGACCCAGTACTTC	CASSIRGGEETQYF
NA	TRBJ2-2	TRBV6-5	NA	TGTGCCAGCAGTTACTCCGGTCAGGACACCGGGGAGCTGTTTTTT	CASSYSGQDTGELFF
NA	TRBJ1-3	TRBV9	few	TGTGCCAGCAGCGTAGGGGCCGCTCCGACCTCTGGAAACACCATATATTTT	CASSVGAAPTSGNTIYF
TRBD2	TRBJ2-1	TRBV6-2/TRBV6-3	NA	TGTGCCAGCAGTTACTCCCGGACTAGCGGGAGGGCCAGGAATGAGCAGTTCTTC	CASSYSRTSGRARNEQFF
TRBD2	TRBJ2-3	TRBV18	NA	TGTGCCAGCTCAGAGTCCGGCGCGGGAGTTGGGACAGATACGCAGTATTTT	CASSESGAGVGTDTQYF
NA	TRBJ1-6	TRBV7-9	NA	TGTGCCAGCAGCTCAGGGGATAATTCACCCCTCCACTTT	CASSSGDNSPLHF
NA	TRBJ2-5	TRBV27	once	TGTGCCAGCAGGGGTTTGGACAGAGACGAGACCCAGTACTTC	CASRGLDRDETQYF
TRBD1	TRBJ2-5	TRBV10-2	NA	TGCGCCAGCACAGCCCGGGACAGGGTTCAGACCCAGTACTTC	CASTARDRVQTQYF